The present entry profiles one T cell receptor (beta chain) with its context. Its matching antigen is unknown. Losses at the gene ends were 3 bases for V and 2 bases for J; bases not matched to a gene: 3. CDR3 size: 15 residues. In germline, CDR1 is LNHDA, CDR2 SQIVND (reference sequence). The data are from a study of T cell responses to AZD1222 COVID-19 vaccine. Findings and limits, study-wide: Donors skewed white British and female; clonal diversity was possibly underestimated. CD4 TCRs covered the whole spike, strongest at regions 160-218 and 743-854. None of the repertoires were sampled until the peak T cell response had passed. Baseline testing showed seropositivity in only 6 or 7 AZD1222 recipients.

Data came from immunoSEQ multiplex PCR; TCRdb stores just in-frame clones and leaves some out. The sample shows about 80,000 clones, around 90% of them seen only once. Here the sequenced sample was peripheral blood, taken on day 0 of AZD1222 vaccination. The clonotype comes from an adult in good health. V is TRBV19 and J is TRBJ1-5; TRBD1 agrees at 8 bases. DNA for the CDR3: TGTGCCAGTAGTATCGCCAGGGGGCGCAATCAGCCCCAGCATTTT. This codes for CASSIARGRNQPQHF. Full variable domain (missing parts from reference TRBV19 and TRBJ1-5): DGGITQSPKYLFRKEGQNVTLSCEQNLNHDAMYWYRQDPGQGLRLIYYSQIVNDFQKGDIAEGYSVSREKKESFPLTVTSAQKNPTAFYLCASSIARGRNQPQHFGDGTRLSIL.